This T cell receptor beta chain was recorded in a study of T-cell reconstitution after alpha-beta-depleted transplantation in children. Using unique molecular identifiers, the investigators prepared the TCRbeta library. TCRdb passed the PCR reads through MiXCR, listing each CDR3 protein once. The data show 400,000 to 500,000 distinct CDR3 sequences, with around 9.9% seen just once and 4.5% to 6% held by the top ten. CDR3 length: 15 amino acids. V shed 4 bases and J shed 0 bases, with 13 bases lying between them. CDR1 SGHRS and CDR2 YFSETQ come from the germline V gene. The source was PBMCs from the stem cell graft donor, collected from the stem cell graft. The source of this sequence is a human donor who donated a stem cell graft to a child with acute myeloid leukemia. This chain joins TRBV5-1 and TRBJ1-1, with D unresolved. CDR3 DNA: TGCGCCAGCAGCCCCGGGAGTCCCATGAACACTGAAGCTTTCTTT. This gives the protein CASSPGSPMNTEAFF.